One T cell receptor beta chain is described in this entry. Its antigen remains undetermined. There are no base qualities to consult, and no much larger clone falls within one base. This sample is part of a study of T cell changes during pregnancy in multiple sclerosis (dated by TCRdb to the late 2010s). Context from the whole study: The study examined how the T cell repertoire changed over the course of pregnancy in women with multiple sclerosis.

V is shortened by 0 bases, J by 6 bases, and the region joining them spans 14 bases. The CDR3, cysteine through phenylalanine, is 15 amino acids long. Left in the record is the CDR3 DNA by itself, 45 bases read in frame from the first base. The germline V gene specifies LGHNA as CDR1 and YSLEER as CDR2. Libraries were constructed by the immunoSEQ multiplex PCR assay. TCRdb took over this immuneACCESS table, retaining in-frame rearrangements with V and J assigned. Such tables are incomplete; in checked studies, under half of the missing clones stem from an unresolved V gene, and the remainder is unexplained. In all, the sample holds 35,000 to 55,000 clones, and around 90% of those were seen once. Together, the top ten hold 0.45% to 0.6% of the sample.

The source material was CD4+ T cells from peripheral blood mononuclear cells, sampled in the third trimester of pregnancy. This receptor was taken from a female donor with multiple sclerosis, enrolled in a pregnancy study. This receptor chain uses TRBV4-3 and TRBJ1-2, with TRBD1 tentatively as D gene (5 bases match). The DNA reads TGCGCCAGCAGCCAAGAATCCAGGGCAAGGGATGGCTACACCTTC. The translation is CASSQESRARDGYTF.